This T cell receptor beta chain derives from a study of tumor-infiltrating lymphocytes in localized non-small cell lung cancer. Looking at the study overall: Some samples were collected after neoadjuvant chemotherapy; smokers, never-smokers and several histologies were included. Tumor tissue and non-adjacent uninvolved lung came from each patient.

The study's findings and limits: Different pieces of the same tissue went to different assays, confounding technical variation with intratumor heterogeneity. Tumors had more T cell infiltration than uninvolved lung, per TCRbeta sequencing and CD3 counts.

In regard to this clone: Its antigen is undetermined.

Using immunoSEQ multiplex PCR, the repertoire was profiled, and TCRdb retains in-frame clones only, with some absent. Among 21,000 or so clones listed, around 75% were seen once. CDR1 is SEHNR, CDR2 FQNEAQ, per germline (reference sequence). The CDR3 has 14 amino acids. V gave up 5 bases and J gave up 0 bases; unmatched junction bases: 4. This TCR was sampled from a human donor with non-small cell lung cancer. Sequencing was carried out using lung tumor tissue. V and J are TRBV7-9 and TRBJ2-7; TRBD1 aligns across 7 bases. For the CDR3, the DNA is TGTGCCAGCAGCAGCCGGGACAGCTCCTACGAGCAGTACTTC. Translation gives CASSSRDSSYEQYF. Full variable domain (remainder filled in from reference TRBV7-9 and TRBJ2-7): DTGVSQNPRHKITKRGQNVTFRCDPISEHNRLYWYRQTLGQGPEFLTYFQNEAQLEKSRLLSDRFSAERPKGSFSTLEIQRTEQGDSAMYLCASSSRDSSYEQYFGPGTRLTVT.